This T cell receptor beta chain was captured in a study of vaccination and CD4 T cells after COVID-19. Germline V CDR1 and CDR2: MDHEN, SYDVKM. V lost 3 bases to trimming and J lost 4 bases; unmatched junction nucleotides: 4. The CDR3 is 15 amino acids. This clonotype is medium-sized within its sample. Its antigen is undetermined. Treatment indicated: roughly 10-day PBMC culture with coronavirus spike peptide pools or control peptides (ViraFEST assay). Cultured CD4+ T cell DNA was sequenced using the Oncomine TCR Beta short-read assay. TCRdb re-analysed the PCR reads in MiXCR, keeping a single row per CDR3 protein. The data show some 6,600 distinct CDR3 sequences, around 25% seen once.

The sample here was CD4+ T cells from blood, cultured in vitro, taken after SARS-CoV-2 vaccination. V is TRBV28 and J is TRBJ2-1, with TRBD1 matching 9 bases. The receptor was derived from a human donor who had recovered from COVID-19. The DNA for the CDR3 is TGTGCCAGCAGTTTTAACAGGGGGCGGTACAATGAGCAGTTCTTC. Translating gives CASSFNRGRYNEQFF.